This T cell receptor (beta chain) originates from a study of PD-1 blockade in mismatch repair-deficient tumors (dated by TCRdb to 2015 to 2018). In the study overall: Between late 2013 and 2016, around 91 consecutive patients with 11 to 13 mismatch repair-deficient cancer types, all previously treated and progressing, were enrolled in the trial. Tumor-associated T cell clones in the peripheral blood of patients responding to PD-1 blockade were tracked using deep sequencing of TCR CDR3 regions.

From a lookup of the germline V gene, CDR1 and CDR2 are SGHDT and YYEEEE. Counted from cysteine to phenylalanine, this CDR3 has 13 amino acids. Of all the DNA, just the CDR3 is kept, 39 bases in frame from base 1. The trim is 0 bases for V and 4 bases for J, with a gap of 7 bases between the germline ends. Overall study outcomes, separate from this receptor: Tumor-resident clones, often undetectable in blood before treatment, expanded rapidly after pembrolizumab and then contracted, generally before radiologic responses.

Of note for this clone: Its antigen remains undetermined. Base qualities are not at hand, and no much larger clone is one base apart.

For every enrolled patient, mismatch repair deficiency was confirmed by either polymerase chain reaction or immunohistochemistry. A few patients who responded to pembrolizumab therapy underwent TCR sequencing. Pembrolizumab PD-1 blockade was prospectively tested in advanced mismatch repair-deficient cancers, regardless of tissue of origin, in the phase II trial. Peripheral blood T cell samples were gathered serially, both before PD-1 blockade started and at multiple time points afterward. The timing of each blood sample was reported as weeks after the first dose of pembrolizumab. To prepare the library, the immunoSEQ multiplex PCR assay was applied. TCRdb mirrors the immuneACCESS table, restricted to in-frame sequences. Some clones are absent from its copies; in checked studies, under half trace to an unresolved V gene, and the reason for the others is unknown. Across this sample there are about 100,000 clones, with approximately 83% seen only once. 6.3% of the sample is taken by the ten largest.

Specimen: peripheral blood, collected about eight months after starting pembrolizumab. The rearranged chain carries TRBV5-6 and TRBJ1-1; no D segment can be confidently identified. This TCR was recovered from an adult with mismatch repair-deficient cancer. The CDR3: CASSLASGTEAFF. The DNA is as follows: TGTGCCAGCAGCTTGGCCAGCGGCACTGAAGCTTTCTTT. The full variable domain, with segments outside the CDR3 supplied by the reference TRBV5-6 and TRBJ1-1 proteins, appears as DAGVTQSPTHLIKTRGQQVTLRCSPKSGHDTVSWYQQALGQGPQFIFQYYEEEERQRGNFPDRFSGHQFPNYSSELNVNALLLGDSALYLCASSLASGTEAFFGQGTRLTVV.